This T cell receptor beta chain was obtained from a study of blood T cell repertoires in COVID-19. The wider study: From the United States, Italy and Spain came samples of acute and convalescent COVID-19.

TCRdb's table, derived via immunoSEQ multiplex PCR, lists solely in-frame clones and lacks some. The sample records 200,000 to 250,000 clones, around nine tenths being singletons. There are 11 residues in the CDR3. Trimming pared 4 bases from V and 7 bases from J, leaving 7 bases between. Germline V gives CDR1 SQVTM, CDR2 ANQGSEA. The receptor comes from a man between 18 and 29 years old with active or convalescent COVID-19. The rearrangement links TRBV29-1 to TRBJ2-2, with D uncertain. Sequencing was carried out using peripheral blood. Written as DNA, the CDR3 is TGCAGCGTTGGACAACGCGGGGAGCTGTTTTTT. This gives the protein CSVGQRGELFF.